This T cell receptor beta chain was recorded in a study of blood T cell repertoires in COVID-19. About the study: Donors in the United States, Italy and Spain gave samples during acute or convalescent COVID-19. The cDNA or gDNA used as material had been derived from T cells, B-cell-depleted T cells, or PBMCs.

Germline CDR1 SGHNT, CDR2 YYREEE (reference sequence). Unmatched junction bases numbered 4, after V lost 5 bases and J lost 7 bases. This CDR3 is built from 14 residues. Clones were sequenced by immunoSEQ multiplex PCR, and TCRdb holds only the in-frame ones, with some missing. The sample contains roughly 93,000 clones, 81% of which appear only once. This TCR came from a woman of 80 years or more with acute or convalescent COVID-19. Specimen: peripheral blood. The gene calls are TRBV5-4 and TRBJ2-3; 13 nucleotides match TRBD2. Here the CDR3 reads CASSSGLAGNTQYF. DNA for the CDR3: TGTGCCAGCAGTTCGGGACTAGCGGGGAATACGCAGTATTTT.